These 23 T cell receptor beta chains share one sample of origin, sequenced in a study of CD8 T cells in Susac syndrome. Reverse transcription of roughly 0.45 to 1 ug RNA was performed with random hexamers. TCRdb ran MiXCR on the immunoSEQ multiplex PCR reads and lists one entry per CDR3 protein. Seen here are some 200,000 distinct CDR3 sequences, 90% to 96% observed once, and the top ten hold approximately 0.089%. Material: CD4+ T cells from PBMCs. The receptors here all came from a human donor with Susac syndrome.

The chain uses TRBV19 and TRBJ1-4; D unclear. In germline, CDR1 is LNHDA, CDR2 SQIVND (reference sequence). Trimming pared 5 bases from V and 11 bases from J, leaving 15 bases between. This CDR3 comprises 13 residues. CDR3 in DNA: TGTGCCAGTAGTCACCGCCGACCGGGGAAACTGTTTTTT. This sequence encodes CASSHRRPGKLFF.

The CDR3 loop is CASSVDPGTGAAQNYEQYF. DNA of the CDR3: TGTGCCAGCAGCGTAGACCCTGGGACAGGGGCCGCTCAGAACTACGAGCAGTACTTC. This chain links TRBV9 with TRBJ2-7; 10 bases match TRBD1. The CDR3 length is 19 residues. V trimming: 0 bases; J trimming: 3 bases; junction bases outside the gene matches: 15. The germline V gene encodes CDR1 SGDLS and CDR2 YYNGEE.

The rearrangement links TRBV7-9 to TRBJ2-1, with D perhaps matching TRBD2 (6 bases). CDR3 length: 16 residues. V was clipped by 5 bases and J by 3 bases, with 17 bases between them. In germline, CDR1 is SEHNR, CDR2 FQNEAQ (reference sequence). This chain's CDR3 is CASSLLGGTGYNEQFF. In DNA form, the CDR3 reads TGTGCCAGCAGCCTCCTCGGGGGTACGGGCTACAATGAGCAGTTCTTC. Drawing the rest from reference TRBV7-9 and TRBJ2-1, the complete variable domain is DTGVSQNPRHKITKRGQNVTFRCDPISEHNRLYWYRQTLGQGPEFLTYFQNEAQLEKSRLLSDRFSAERPKGSFSTLEIQRTEQGDSAMYLCASSLLGGTGYNEQFFGPGTRLTVL.

The CDR3 region is CASSKVRPSGGFYGYTF. DNA for the CDR3: TGTGCCAGCAGCAAAGTACGCCCCTCAGGGGGCTTCTATGGCTACACCTTC. The chain has TRBV21-1 and TRBJ1-2; the D call TRBD1 from the table was never checked on the DNA. TRBV21-1 is recorded as a pseudogene. This CDR3 has 17 amino acids.

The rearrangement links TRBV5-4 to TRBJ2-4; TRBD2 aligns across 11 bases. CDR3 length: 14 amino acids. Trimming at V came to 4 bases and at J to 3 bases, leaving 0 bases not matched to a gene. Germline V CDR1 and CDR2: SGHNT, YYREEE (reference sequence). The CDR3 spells CASSGTSGKNIQYF. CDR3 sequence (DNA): TGTGCCAGCAGCGGGACTAGCGGCAAAAACATTCAGTACTTC.

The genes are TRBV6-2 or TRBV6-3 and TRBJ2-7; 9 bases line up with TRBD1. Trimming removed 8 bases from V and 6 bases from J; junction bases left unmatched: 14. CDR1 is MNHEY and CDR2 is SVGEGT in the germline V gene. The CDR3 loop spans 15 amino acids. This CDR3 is CASSRRADRGSEQYF. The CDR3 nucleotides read TGTGCCAGCTCCCGGAGAGCGGACAGGGGCTCCGAGCAGTACTTC.

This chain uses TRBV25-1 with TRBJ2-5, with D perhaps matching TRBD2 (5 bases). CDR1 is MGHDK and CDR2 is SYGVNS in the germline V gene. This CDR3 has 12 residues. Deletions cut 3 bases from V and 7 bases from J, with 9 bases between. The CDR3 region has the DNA TGTGCCAGCAGTGAGAGGGCTAGGACCCAGTACTTC. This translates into CASSERARTQYF.

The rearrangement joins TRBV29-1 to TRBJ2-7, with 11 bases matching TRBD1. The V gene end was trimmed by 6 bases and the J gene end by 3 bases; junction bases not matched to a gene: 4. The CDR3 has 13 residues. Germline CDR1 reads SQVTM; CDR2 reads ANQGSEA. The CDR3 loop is CSVRDRGFYEQYF. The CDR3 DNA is TGCAGCGTAAGGGACAGGGGGTTCTACGAGCAGTACTTC.

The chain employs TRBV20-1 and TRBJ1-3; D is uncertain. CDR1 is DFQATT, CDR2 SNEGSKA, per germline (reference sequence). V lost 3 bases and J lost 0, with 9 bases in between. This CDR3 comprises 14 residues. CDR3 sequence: CSARVGSSGNTIYF. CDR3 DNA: TGCAGTGCTAGGGTCGGGAGCTCTGGAAACACCATATATTTT.

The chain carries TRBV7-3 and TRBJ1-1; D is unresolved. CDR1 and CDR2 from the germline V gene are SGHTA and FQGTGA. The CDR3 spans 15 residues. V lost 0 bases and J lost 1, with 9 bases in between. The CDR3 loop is CASSLTPLWNTEAFF. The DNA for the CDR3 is TGTGCCAGCAGCTTAACGCCCCTCTGGAACACTGAAGCTTTCTTT.

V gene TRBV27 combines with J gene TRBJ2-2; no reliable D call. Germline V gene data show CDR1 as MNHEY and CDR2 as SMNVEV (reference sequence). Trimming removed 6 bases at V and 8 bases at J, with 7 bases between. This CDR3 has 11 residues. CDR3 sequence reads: CASRIAGELFF. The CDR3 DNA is TGTGCCAGCAGGATAGCTGGGGAGCTGTTTTTT.

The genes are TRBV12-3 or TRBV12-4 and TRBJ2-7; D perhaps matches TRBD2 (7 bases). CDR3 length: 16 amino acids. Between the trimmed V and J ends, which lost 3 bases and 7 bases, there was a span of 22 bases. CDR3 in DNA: TGTGCCAGCAGTTTTGCCCTGGGGAGGGGGTCTAGTGAGCAGTACTTC. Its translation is CASSFALGRGSSEQYF.

In DNA form, the CDR3 reads TGTGCCAGCAGCCCGTCAGGGACAGGGCGGATGGGCTACACCTTC. This translates into CASSPSGTGRMGYTF. The genes are TRBV3-1 and TRBJ1-2, with 9 bases identical to TRBD1. This CDR3 comprises 15 residues. With 4 bases clipped from V and 8 bases from J, the junction kept 11 bases outside the gene matches. CDR1 is LGHDT and CDR2 is YNNKEL in the germline V gene (reference sequence).

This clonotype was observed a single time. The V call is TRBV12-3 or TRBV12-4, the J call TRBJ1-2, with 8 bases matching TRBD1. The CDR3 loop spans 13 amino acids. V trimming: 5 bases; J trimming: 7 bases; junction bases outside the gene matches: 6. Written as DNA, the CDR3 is TGTGCCAGCAGTCGGACAGGGAGGGGTGGCTACACCTTC. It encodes CASSRTGRGGYTF.

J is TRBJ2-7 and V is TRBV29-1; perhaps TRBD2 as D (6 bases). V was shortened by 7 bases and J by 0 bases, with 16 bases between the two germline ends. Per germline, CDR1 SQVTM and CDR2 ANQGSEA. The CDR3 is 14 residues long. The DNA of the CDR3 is TGCAGCGCGGAGGGCGACGGGAGCTCCTACGAGCAGTACTTC. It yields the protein CSAEGDGSSYEQYF.

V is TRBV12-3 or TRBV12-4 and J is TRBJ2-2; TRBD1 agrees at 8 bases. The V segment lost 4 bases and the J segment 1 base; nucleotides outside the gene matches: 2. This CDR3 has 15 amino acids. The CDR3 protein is CASSWGTGNTGELFF. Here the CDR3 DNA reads TGTGCCAGCAGTTGGGGGACAGGGAACACCGGGGAGCTGTTTTTT.

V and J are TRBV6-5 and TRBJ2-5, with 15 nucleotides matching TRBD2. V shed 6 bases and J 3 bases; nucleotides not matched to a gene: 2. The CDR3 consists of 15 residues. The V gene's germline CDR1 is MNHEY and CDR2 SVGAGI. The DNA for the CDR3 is TGTGCCAGCAGGGGACTAGCGGGGGGCGAAGAGACCCAGTACTTC. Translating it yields CASRGLAGGEETQYF.

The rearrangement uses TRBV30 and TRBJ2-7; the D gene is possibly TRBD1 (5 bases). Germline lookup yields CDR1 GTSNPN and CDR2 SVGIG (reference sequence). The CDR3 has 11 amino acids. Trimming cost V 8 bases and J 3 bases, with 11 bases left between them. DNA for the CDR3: TGTGCCGTGAACCAGGGCTACGAGCAGTACTTC. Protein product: CAVNQGYEQYF. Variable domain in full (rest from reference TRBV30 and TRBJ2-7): SQTIHQWPATLVQPVGSPLSLECTVEGTSNPNLYWYRQAAGRGLQLLFYSVGIGQISSEVPQNLSASRPQDRQFILSSKKLLLSDSGFYLCAVNQGYEQYFGPGTRLTVT.

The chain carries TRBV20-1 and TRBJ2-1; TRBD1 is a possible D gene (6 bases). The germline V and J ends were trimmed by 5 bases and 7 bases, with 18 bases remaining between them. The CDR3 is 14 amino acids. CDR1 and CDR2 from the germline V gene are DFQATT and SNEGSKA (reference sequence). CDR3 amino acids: CSALKDQGLNEQFF. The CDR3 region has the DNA TGCAGTGCTTTAAAAGATCAGGGGTTAAATGAGCAGTTCTTC.

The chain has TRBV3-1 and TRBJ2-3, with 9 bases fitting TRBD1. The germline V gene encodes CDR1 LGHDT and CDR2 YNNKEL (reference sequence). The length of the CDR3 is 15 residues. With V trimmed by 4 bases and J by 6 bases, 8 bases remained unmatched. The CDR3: CASSPPGQGLDTQYF. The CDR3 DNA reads TGTGCCAGCAGCCCACCGGGACAGGGTTTGGATACGCAGTATTTT.

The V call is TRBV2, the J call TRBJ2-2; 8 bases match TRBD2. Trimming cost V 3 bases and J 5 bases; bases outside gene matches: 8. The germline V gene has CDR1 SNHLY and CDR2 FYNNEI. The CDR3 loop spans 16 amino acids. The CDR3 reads CASSEDGGDPTGELFF. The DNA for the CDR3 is TGTGCCAGCAGTGAGGACGGGGGGGATCCTACCGGGGAGCTGTTTTTT. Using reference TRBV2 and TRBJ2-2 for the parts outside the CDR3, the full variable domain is EPEVTQTPSHQVTQMGQEVILRCVPISNHLYFYWYRQILGQKVEFLVSFYNNEISEKSEIFDDQFSVERPDGSNFTLKIRSTKLEDSAMYFCASSEDGGDPTGELFFGEGSRLTVL.

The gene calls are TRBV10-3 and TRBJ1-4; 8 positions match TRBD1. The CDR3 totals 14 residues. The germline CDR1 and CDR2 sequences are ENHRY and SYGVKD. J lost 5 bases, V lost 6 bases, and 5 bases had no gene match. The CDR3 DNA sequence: TGTGCCATCAGAGGGACAGGAGAAAATGAAAAACTGTTTTTT. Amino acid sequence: CAIRGTGENEKLFF.

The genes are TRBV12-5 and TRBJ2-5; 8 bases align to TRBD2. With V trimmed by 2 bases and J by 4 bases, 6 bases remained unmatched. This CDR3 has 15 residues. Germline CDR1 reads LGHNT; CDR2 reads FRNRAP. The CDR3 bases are TGTGCTAGTGGTTTGACCGCGGGGGGCGGAGAGACCCAGTACTTC. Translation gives CASGLTAGGGETQYF.